This TCR beta chain stems from a study of regulatory T cells in long-lasting Graves disease. Study findings and constraints: Graves' patients with persistent disease showed TCR diversity lower than patients newly diagnosed.

In the case of this clonotype: The antigen is not known.

For TCR beta, libraries came from iRepertoire HTBI primers and Arm-PCR of CDR3 regions. From the multiplex PCR reads, TCRdb called clonotypes with MiXCR, one entry per CDR3 protein. The sample includes 420,000 or so distinct CDR3 sequences, 16% seen only once; the top ten take less than 30%. Noted time point: newly diagnosed GD, antithyroid drugs for less than 3 months. Researchers made the TCR library from RNA that was extracted from PBMCs. Graves' disease diagnosis used American Thyroid Association guidelines. A blood draw put about 9 milliliters of peripheral blood into EDTA tubes. Per germline, CDR1 SGHTA and CDR2 FQGNSA. The CDR3 is made up of 14 amino acids. The V end was cut by 5 bases, the J end by 5 bases, with 13 bases between. These data were also filed under a second study, of T cells in Graves' hyperthyroidism and ophthalmopathy.

Specimen: peripheral blood mononuclear cells (PBMCs), collected at new diagnosis, from a patient treated with antithyroid drugs. The sequence was obtained from a woman in her late teens or twenties with Graves disease. The chain recombines TRBV7-2 with TRBJ1-5; a weak D match, TRBD1 (5 bases). CDR3 protein: CASSPQGGDQPQHF. CDR3 nucleotide sequence: TGTGCCAGCAGCCCCCAGGGAGGGGATCAGCCCCAGCATTTT.